This is a list of T cell receptor beta chains from one sample in a study of blood T cell repertoires in COVID-19. TCRdb's table, derived via immunoSEQ multiplex PCR, lists solely in-frame clones and lacks some. The sample yields roughly 170,000 clones, under 80% seen once. Sequencing was carried out using peripheral blood. The receptors shown here come from a woman aged 80 or over with acute or convalescent COVID-19. CDR3s include the opening cysteine and the closing phenylalanine or tryptophan. A D gene is named only where the DNA matches it firmly. Part of the rows lack a size; the others show once, few, many or a class for expanded clones.

>TRBV6-6|.|14|TRBJ1-5|many
CASSPGQFNQPQHF
TGTGCCAGCAGCCCCGGACAGTTCAATCAGCCCCAGCATTTT
>TRBV3-1/TRBV3-2|.|14|TRBJ2-7|.
CASSRYYQSYEQYF
TGTGCCAGCAGCCGATACTATCAATCCTACGAGCAGTACTTC
>TRBV28|TRBD2|18|TRBJ2-3|.
CASSLGAGGRPSTDTQYF
TGTGCCAGCAGTTTGGGGGCCGGCGGGAGGCCTAGCACAGATACGCAGTATTTT
>TRBV6-5|TRBD1|14|TRBJ2-3|.
CASRRDRSTDTQYF
TGTGCCAGCAGACGGGACAGGAGCACAGATACGCAGTATTTT
>TRBV6-5|.|13|TRBJ1-5|.
CASRAGVNQPQHF
TGTGCCAGCCGGGCAGGGGTCAATCAGCCCCAGCATTTT
>TRBV28|TRBD2|12|TRBJ2-3|.
CASSFKRDPQYF
TGTGCCAGCAGTTTCAAGCGGGACCCGCAGTATTTT
>TRBV7-9|.|14|TRBJ2-7|.
CASSFSERVYEQYF
TGTGCCAGCAGCTTCTCAGAGCGGGTCTACGAGCAGTACTTC
>TRBV27|.|14|TRBJ2-4|.
CASSFIFQSGIQYF
TGTGCCAGCAGTTTCATTTTCCAGTCAGGGATTCAGTACTTC
>TRBV28|.|15|TRBJ1-2|few
CASSSPGTTGYGYTF
TGTGCCAGCAGTTCCCCTGGAACAACAGGGTATGGCTACACCTTC
>TRBV7-3|TRBD2|21|TRBJ2-1|.
CASSSGTSGSGSSGLYNEQFF
TGTGCCAGCAGCTCCGGGACTAGCGGGAGTGGATCCAGTGGCCTTTACAATGAGCAGTTCTTC
>TRBV28|.|15|TRBJ2-7|few
CASLPSGDRAYEQYF
TGTGCCAGCCTCCCCTCCGGAGACCGAGCTTACGAGCAGTACTTC
>TRBV7-9|.|17|TRBJ2-7|.
CASSPLRADGRGNEQYF
TGTGCCAGCAGCCCCCTCCGGGCTGACGGGAGAGGTAACGAGCAGTACTTC
>TRBV5-4|TRBD2|18|TRBJ2-7|once
CASSLGLGLAGGGYEQYF
TGTGCCAGCAGCTTGGGACTGGGACTAGCGGGAGGTGGCTACGAGCAGTACTTC
>TRBV5-1|TRBD1|16|TRBJ2-3|few
CASSSLQGWGTDTQYF
TGCGCCAGCAGCTCATTACAGGGGTGGGGTACAGATACGCAGTATTTT
>TRBV7-2|.|14|TRBJ1-5|few
CASSAAGVNQPQHF
TGTGCCAGCAGCGCGGCAGGGGTCAATCAGCCCCAGCATTTT
>TRBV28|TRBD1|14|TRBJ1-6|once
CASEGQGLNSPLHF
TGTGCCAGCGAGGGACAGGGCCTTAATTCACCCCTCCACTTT
>TRBV9|.|17|TRBJ2-1|.
CASSVGGAGASYNEQFF
TGTGCCAGCAGCGTAGGTGGCGCGGGCGCCTCCTACAATGAGCAGTTCTTC
>TRBV3-1/TRBV3-2|.|15|TRBJ2-7|.
CASSQMAGLPNEQYF
TGTGCCAGCAGCCAAATGGCAGGGCTTCCTAACGAGCAGTACTTC
>TRBV7-9|.|13|TRBJ1-1|few
CASSLDIGVIAFF
TGTGCCAGCAGCTTAGACATAGGGGTTATAGCTTTCTTT
>TRBV10-3|TRBD2|17|TRBJ2-1|.
CAISEWASGSGYNEQFF
TGTGCCATCAGTGAGTGGGCTAGCGGGAGTGGGTACAATGAGCAGTTCTTC
>TRBV11-3|TRBD2|12|TRBJ2-3|.
CASSWGGDTQYF
TGTGCCAGCAGCTGGGGGGGAGATACGCAGTATTTT
>TRBV6-2/TRBV6-3|TRBD2|15|TRBJ2-7|.
CASSYGTSGGYEQYF
TGTGCCAGCAGTTACGGGACTAGCGGGGGATACGAGCAGTACTTC
>TRBV18|TRBD1|16|TRBJ2-2|.
CASSQSGQVNTGELFF
TGTGCCAGCTCCCAATCGGGACAGGTGAACACCGGGGAGCTGTTTTTT
>TRBV2|TRBD1|13|TRBJ1-1|.
CAGRQGSNTEAFF
TGTGCCGGAAGACAGGGTTCGAACACTGAAGCTTTCTTT
>TRBV11-3|TRBD1|13|TRBJ1-1|.
CASSRQGDTEAFF
TGTGCCAGCAGCCGACAGGGGGATACTGAAGCTTTCTTT
>TRBV19|TRBD1|15|TRBJ2-3|.
CASSDRGLNTDTQYF
TGTGCCAGTAGCGACAGGGGGCTCAACACAGATACGCAGTATTTT
>TRBV7-2|.|14|TRBJ2-5|few
CASSLGLALETQYF
TGTGCCAGCAGCTTAGGGCTAGCGTTGGAGACCCAGTACTTC
>TRBV5-5|.|14|TRBJ1-3|few
CASIGHGIGDTIYF
TGTGCCAGCATAGGTCACGGCATCGGGGACACCATATATTTT
>TRBV19|.|15|TRBJ2-4|.
CASSSPGIAKNIQYF
TGTGCCAGTAGTAGTCCGGGGATAGCCAAAAACATTCAGTACTTC
>TRBV19|TRBD2|16|TRBJ2-3|.
CASSVRLAGDTDTQYF
TGTGCCAGTAGTGTGAGACTAGCGGGAGACACAGATACGCAGTATTTT
>TRBV3-1/TRBV3-2|TRBD1|15|TRBJ1-2|.
CASSRGTGRDYGYTF
TGTGCCAGCAGCCGCGGGACAGGGAGAGACTATGGCTACACCTTC
>TRBV28|.|13|TRBJ1-1|.
CASSWQANTEAFF
TGTGCCAGCAGTTGGCAGGCGAACACTGAAGCTTTCTTT
>TRBV19|TRBD2|14|TRBJ2-5|.
CATKGTAGGETQYF
TGTGCCACCAAGGGCACAGCGGGAGGAGAGACCCAGTACTTC
>TRBV24-1|.|13|TRBJ1-6|few
CATSASRDSPLHF
TGTGCCACCAGTGCCTCCCGAGATTCACCCCTCCACTTT
>TRBV20-1|.|14|TRBJ1-1|.
CSASHSYMNTEAFF
TGCAGTGCTAGTCACAGTTACATGAACACTGAAGCTTTCTTT
>TRBV20-1|TRBD2|17|TRBJ2-1|.
CSASRGYSSGVYNEQFF
TGCAGTGCTAGTCGCGGTTACTCTAGCGGGGTTTACAATGAGCAGTTCTTC
>TRBV7-9|TRBD1|14|TRBJ1-4|.
CASSRDRATEKLFF
TGTGCCAGCAGCCGGGACAGGGCGACTGAAAAACTGTTTTTT
>TRBV6-1|.|15|TRBJ2-5|.
CASSDRGSAAETQYF
TGTGCCAGCAGTGATAGGGGTTCTGCGGCAGAGACCCAGTACTTC
>TRBV4-1|.|16|TRBJ2-1|few
CASSQRIIADYNEQFF
TGCGCCAGCAGCCAAAGGATAATAGCGGACTACAATGAGCAGTTCTTC
>TRBV7-2|.|15|TRBJ1-5|.
CASRPEGVSNQPQHF
TGTGCCAGCAGGCCTGAGGGGGTAAGCAATCAGCCCCAGCATTTT
>TRBV20-1|TRBD2|15|TRBJ2-1|few
CSASRGTSGNNEQFF
TGCAGTGCTAGTAGGGGGACTAGCGGAAACAATGAGCAGTTCTTC
>TRBV21-1|.|17|TRBJ2-1|.
CASSNYQEGRCYNEQFF
TGTGCCAGCAGCAATTATCAGGAGGGACGTTGCTACAATGAGCAGTTCTTC
>TRBV4-1|.|16|TRBJ1-5|few
CASSQTPTVLNQPQHF
TGCGCCAGCAGCCAAACCCCGACAGTTCTTAATCAGCCCCAGCATTTT
>TRBV9|.|14|TRBJ1-1|.
CASSARQPATEAFF
TGTGCCAGCAGCGCACGACAACCCGCCACTGAAGCTTTCTTT
>TRBV5-1|TRBD2|13|TRBJ2-3|.
CASLRAGEDTQYF
TGCGCCAGCCTCCGAGCGGGAGAAGATACGCAGTATTTT
>TRBV7-2|.|16|TRBJ2-7|.
CASSLVLGPPRYEQYF
TGTGCCAGCAGCTTAGTGCTGGGGCCGCCCCGCTACGAGCAGTACTTC
>TRBV7-8|.|12|TRBJ2-3|.
CASSSQWTTQYF
TGTGCCAGCAGCTCCCAGTGGACAACGCAGTATTTT
>TRBV6-5|.|12|TRBJ2-7|.
CASGTGPYEQYF
TGTGCCAGCGGTACAGGGCCCTACGAGCAGTACTTC
>TRBV5-4|TRBD2|16|TRBJ2-7|.
CASSPTSGTRVSEQYF
TGTGCCAGCAGCCCGACCTCCGGGACTAGAGTGAGCGAGCAGTACTTC
>TRBV11-2|TRBD1|15|TRBJ1-6|.
CASSLFLQGNSPLHF
TGTGCCAGCAGCTTATTCCTACAGGGGAATTCACCCCTCCACTTT
>TRBV28|TRBD2|15|TRBJ2-7|.
CASSLGGEGSYEQYF
TGTGCCAGCAGTTTAGGGGGGGAAGGCTCCTACGAGCAGTACTTC